The sequence of this TCR beta chain was determined in a study of cytomegalovirus exposure and HLA in healthy donors. Study-level points and caveats: V- and J-gene trimming of TCR beta was linked (in a later analysis) to a missense DCLRE1C variant. Presence/absence analyses assumed roughly uniform sequencing depth across donors.

On this clone itself: Its cognate antigen is unknown.

PCR involved 60 Vbeta and 13 Jbeta primers. Clones were read by immunoSEQ multiplex PCR, and TCRdb kept only the in-frame ones, dropping some. The data show roughly 190,000 clones, with around 74% seen just once and over 2.5% held by the top ten. The CDR3 consists of 12 residues. Germline V lookup: CDR1 PRHDT, CDR2 FYEKMQ (reference sequence). The ends were cut back, 3 bases at V and 8 bases at J, with 10 bases in the middle. Material: PBMCs. The source of this sequence is a female donor in good health and CMV-seronegative. The rearrangement uses TRBV13 and TRBJ1-2; D gene unclear. The CDR3: CASSFSSGGYTF. CDR3 sequence (DNA): TGTGCCAGCAGCTTCTCGTCGGGGGGCTACACCTTC.